The source of this T cell receptor beta chain is a study of regulatory and conventional T cells in RAG deficiency. Findings and limits, study-wide: These Omenn syndrome Treg sorts may hold peripherally activated cells instead. Other subsets showed roughly 10-fold reductions, but Treg unique TCR beta sequences fell approximately 100-fold in these patients.

The CDR3 length is 16 residues. V lost 5 bases, J lost 0 bases, and 13 bases lay in between. Germline loops: CDR1 KGHSH, CDR2 LQKENI. This clone came up a few times. Its antigen is not identified. This table comes from immunoSEQ multiplex PCR, and its TCRdb copy is limited to in-frame clones, with some not included. The table includes 30,000 to 40,000 clones, around 91% detected once. This sample was shared with a second study, whose subject was regulatory T cells. This second report adds: The PCR used 52 TRBV and 13 TRBJ primers. Regulatory T cells showed the strongest V-J pair restriction and V/J gene skewing among patient repertoires.

The sequencing input was CD8+ T cells sorted from blood. The gene calls are TRBV18 and TRBJ1-4; weak D call: TRBD1 (5 bases). This TCR was sampled from a human donor in good health. As DNA, the CDR3 is TGTGCCAGCTCAAACGACAGAACTGCAACTAATGAAAAACTGTTTTTT. Translated, it gives CASSNDRTATNEKLFF.